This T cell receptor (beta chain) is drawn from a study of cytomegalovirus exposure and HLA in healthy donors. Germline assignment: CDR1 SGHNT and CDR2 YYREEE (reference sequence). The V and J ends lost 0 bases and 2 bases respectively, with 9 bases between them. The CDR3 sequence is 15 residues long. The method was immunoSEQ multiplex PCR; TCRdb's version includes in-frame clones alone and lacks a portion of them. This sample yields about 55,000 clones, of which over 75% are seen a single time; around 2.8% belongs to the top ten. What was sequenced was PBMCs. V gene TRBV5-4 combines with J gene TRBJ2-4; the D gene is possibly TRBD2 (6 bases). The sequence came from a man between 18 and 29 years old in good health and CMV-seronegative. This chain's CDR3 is CASSLVGGTKNIQYF. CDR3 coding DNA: TGTGCCAGCAGCTTGGTGGGGGGAACCAAAAACATTCAGTACTTC.